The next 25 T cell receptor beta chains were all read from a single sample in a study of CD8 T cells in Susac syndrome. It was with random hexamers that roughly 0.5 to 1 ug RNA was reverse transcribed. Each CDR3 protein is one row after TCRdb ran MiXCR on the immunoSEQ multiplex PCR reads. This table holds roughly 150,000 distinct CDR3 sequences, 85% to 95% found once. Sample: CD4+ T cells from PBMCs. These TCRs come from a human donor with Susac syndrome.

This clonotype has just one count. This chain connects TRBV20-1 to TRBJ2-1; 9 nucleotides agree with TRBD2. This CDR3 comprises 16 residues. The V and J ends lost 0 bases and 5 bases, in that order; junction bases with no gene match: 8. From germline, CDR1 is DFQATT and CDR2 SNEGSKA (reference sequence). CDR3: CSARDFKAGGDNEQFF. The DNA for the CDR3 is TGCAGTGCTAGAGATTTTAAAGCGGGGGGCGACAATGAGCAGTTCTTC.

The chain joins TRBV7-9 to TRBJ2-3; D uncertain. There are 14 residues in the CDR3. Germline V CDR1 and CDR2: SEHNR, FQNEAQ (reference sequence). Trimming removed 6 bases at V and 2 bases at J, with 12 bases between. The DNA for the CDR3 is TGTGCCAGCAGGAAAGGAATTAACACAGATACGCAGTATTTT. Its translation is CASRKGINTDTQYF.

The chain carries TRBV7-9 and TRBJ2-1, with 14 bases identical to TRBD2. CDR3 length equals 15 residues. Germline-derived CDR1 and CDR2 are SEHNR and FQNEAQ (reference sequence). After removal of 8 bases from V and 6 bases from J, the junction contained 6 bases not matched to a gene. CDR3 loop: CASPVTSGGVNEQFF. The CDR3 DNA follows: TGTGCCAGCCCTGTGACTAGCGGGGGGGTCAATGAGCAGTTCTTC.

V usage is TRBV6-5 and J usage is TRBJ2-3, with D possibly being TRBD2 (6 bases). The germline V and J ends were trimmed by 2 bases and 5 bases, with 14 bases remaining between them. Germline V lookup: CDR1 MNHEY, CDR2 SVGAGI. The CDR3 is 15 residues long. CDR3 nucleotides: TGTGCCAGCAGTTACGCGGCGGGGCCCAGAGATACGCAGTATTTT. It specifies CASSYAAGPRDTQYF.

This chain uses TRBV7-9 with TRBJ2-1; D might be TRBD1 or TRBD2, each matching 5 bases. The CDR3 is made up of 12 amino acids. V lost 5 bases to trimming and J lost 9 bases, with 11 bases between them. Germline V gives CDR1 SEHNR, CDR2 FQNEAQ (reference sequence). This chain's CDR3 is CASSHVGGEQFF. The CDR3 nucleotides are TGTGCCAGCAGCCACGTTGGGGGTGAGCAGTTCTTC.

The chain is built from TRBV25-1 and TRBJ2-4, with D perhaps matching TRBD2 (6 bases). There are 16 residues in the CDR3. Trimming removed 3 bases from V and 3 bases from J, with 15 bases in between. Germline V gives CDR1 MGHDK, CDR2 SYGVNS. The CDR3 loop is CASSDAGPQGKNIQYF. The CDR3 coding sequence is TGTGCCAGCAGTGACGCGGGGCCCCAGGGCAAAAACATTCAGTACTTC.

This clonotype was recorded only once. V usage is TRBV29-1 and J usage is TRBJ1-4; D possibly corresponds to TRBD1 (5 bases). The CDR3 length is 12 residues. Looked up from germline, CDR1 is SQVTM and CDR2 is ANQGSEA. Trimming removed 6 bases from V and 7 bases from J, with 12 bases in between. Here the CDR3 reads CSVGAGPEKLFF. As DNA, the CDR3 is TGCAGCGTAGGAGCAGGGCCTGAAAAACTGTTTTTT.

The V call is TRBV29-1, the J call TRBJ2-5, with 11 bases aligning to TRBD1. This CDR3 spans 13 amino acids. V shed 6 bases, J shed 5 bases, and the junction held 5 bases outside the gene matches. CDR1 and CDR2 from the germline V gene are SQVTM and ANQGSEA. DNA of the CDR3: TGCAGCGTCGGCCGGGACAGGGGGGAGACCCAGTACTTC. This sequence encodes CSVGRDRGETQYF.

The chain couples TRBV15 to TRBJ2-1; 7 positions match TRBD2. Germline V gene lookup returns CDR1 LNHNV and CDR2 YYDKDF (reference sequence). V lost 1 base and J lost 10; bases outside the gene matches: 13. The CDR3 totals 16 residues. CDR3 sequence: CATSRVVSAGKNEQFF. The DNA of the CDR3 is TGTGCCACCAGCAGAGTCGTGTCAGCGGGGAAAAACGAGCAGTTCTTC.

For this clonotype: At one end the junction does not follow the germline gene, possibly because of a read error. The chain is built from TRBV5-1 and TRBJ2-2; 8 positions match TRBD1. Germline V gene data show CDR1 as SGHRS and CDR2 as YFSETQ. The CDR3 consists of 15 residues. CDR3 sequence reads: CAGSLTGANTGELFF. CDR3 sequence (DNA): TGCGCCGGCAGCTTGACAGGGGCGAACACCGGGGAGCTGTTTTTT.

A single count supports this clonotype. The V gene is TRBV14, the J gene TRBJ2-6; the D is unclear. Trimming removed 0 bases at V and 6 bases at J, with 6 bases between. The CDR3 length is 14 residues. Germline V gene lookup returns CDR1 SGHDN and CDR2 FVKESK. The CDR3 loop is CASSQDLSANVLTF. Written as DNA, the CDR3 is TGTGCCAGCAGCCAAGACCTCTCGGCCAACGTCCTGACTTTC.

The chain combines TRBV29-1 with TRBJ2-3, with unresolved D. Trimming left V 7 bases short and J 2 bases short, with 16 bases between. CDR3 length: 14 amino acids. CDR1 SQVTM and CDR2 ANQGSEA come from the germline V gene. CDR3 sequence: CSASTRSVTDTQYF. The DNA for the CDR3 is TGCAGCGCTTCGACAAGATCCGTCACAGATACGCAGTATTTT.

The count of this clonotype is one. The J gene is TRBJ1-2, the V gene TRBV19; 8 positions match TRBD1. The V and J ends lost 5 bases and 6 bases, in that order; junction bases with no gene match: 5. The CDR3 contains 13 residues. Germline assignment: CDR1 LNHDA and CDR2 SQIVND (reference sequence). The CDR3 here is CASSSTGVDGYTF. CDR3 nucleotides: TGTGCCAGTAGTTCGACAGGGGTAGATGGCTACACCTTC.

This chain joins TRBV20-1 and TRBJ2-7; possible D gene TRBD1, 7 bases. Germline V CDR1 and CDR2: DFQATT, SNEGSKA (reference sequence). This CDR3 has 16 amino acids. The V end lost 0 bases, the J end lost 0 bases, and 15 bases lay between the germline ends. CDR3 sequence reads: CSARDQGGRSSYEQYF. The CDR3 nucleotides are TGCAGTGCTAGAGATCAGGGGGGTCGCAGCTCCTACGAGCAGTACTTC.

As DNA, the CDR3 is TGCAGTGCTAGCCCGTCGGGGGGCGCAGATCAGCCCCAGCATTTT. Protein product: CSASPSGGADQPQHF. The gene calls are TRBV20-1 and TRBJ1-5; TRBD1 is a possible D gene (6 bases). Deletions cut 3 bases from V and 5 bases from J, with 17 bases between. The CDR3 is 15 residues long. CDR1 and CDR2 from the germline V gene are DFQATT and SNEGSKA (reference sequence).

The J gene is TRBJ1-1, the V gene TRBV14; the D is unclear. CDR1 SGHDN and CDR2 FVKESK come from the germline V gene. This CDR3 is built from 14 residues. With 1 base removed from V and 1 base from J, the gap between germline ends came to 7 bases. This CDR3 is CASSQAAGNTEAFF. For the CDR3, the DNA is TGTGCCAGCAGCCAAGCGGCGGGGAACACTGAAGCTTTCTTT.

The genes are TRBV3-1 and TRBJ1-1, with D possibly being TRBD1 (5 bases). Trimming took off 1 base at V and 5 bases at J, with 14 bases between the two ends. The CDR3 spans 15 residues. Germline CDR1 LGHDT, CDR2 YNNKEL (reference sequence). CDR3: CASSQVGPGGTEAFF. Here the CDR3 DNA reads TGTGCCAGCAGCCAAGTAGGGCCGGGGGGGACTGAAGCTTTCTTT. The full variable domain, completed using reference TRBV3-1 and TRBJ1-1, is DTAVSQTPKYLVTQMGNDKSIKCEQNLGHDTMYWYKQDSKKFLKIMFSYNNKELIINETVPNRFSPKSPDKAHLNLHINSLELGDSAVYFCASSQVGPGGTEAFFGQGTRLTVV.

In DNA form, the CDR3 reads TGTGCCAGCAGCGGGGGTCGGGGCTACGAGCAGTACTTC. Translation: CASSGGRGYEQYF. The chain has TRBV9 and TRBJ2-7, with TRBD2 as a possible D gene (5 bases). The V end was cut by 3 bases, the J end by 3 bases, with 10 bases between. The CDR3 spans 13 residues. Germline CDR1 SGDLS, CDR2 YYNGEE. Based on the CDR3 plus reference TRBV9 and TRBJ2-7, the full variable domain is DSGVTQTPKHLITATGQRVTLRCSPRSGDLSVYWYQQSLDQGLQFLIQYYNGEERAKGNILERFSAQQFPDLHSELNLSSLELGDSALYFCASSGGRGYEQYFGPGTRLTVT.

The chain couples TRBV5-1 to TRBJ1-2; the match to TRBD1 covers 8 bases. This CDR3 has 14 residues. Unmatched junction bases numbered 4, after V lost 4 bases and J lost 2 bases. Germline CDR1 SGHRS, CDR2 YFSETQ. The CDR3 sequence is CASSSRQGNYGYTF. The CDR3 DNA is TGCGCCAGCAGCAGTCGACAGGGGAACTATGGCTACACCTTC.

The CDR3, as DNA: TGTGCCACCAGCAGGGGACTAGCAGGAGAGACCCAGTACTTC. This codes for CATSRGLAGETQYF. The rearrangement uses TRBV15 and TRBJ2-5, with 9 bases aligning to TRBD2. Germline lookup yields CDR1 LNHNV and CDR2 YYDKDF (reference sequence). The CDR3 is 14 residues long. The trim removed 3 bases at V and 4 bases at J, leaving 3 bases unmatched. The full variable domain, in which reference TRBV15 and TRBJ2-5 provide the parts outside the CDR3, is DAMVIQNPRYQVTQFGKPVTLSCSQTLNHNVMYWYQQKSSQAPKLLFHYYDKDFNNEADTPDNFQSRRPNTSFCFLDIRSPGLGDTAMYLCATSRGLAGETQYFGPGTRLLVL.

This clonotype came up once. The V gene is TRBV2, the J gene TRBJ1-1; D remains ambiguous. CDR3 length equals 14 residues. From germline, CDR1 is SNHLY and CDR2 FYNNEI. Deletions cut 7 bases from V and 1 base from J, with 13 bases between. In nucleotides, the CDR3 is TGTGCCAGCAACCAACCGGACGGGAACACTGAAGCTTTCTTT. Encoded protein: CASNQPDGNTEAFF.

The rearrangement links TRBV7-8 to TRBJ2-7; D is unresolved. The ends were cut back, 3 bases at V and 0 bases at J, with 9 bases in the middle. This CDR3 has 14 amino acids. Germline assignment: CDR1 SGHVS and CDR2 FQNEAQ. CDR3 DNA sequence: TGTGCCAGCAGCTTCACCGAGAGCTCCTACGAGCAGTACTTC. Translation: CASSFTESSYEQYF.

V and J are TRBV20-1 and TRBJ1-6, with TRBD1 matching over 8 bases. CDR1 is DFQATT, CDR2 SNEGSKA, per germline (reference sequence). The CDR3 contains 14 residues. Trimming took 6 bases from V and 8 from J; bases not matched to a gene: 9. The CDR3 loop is CSAARTGYDSPLHF. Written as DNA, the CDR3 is TGCAGTGCCGCCCGGACAGGGTATGATTCACCCCTCCACTTT.

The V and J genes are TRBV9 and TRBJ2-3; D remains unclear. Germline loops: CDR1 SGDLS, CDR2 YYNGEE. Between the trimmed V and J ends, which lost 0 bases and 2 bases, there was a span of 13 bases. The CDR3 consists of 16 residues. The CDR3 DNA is TGTGCCAGCAGCGTAGCCCCGACGGGTAACACAGATACGCAGTATTTT. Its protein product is CASSVAPTGNTDTQYF.

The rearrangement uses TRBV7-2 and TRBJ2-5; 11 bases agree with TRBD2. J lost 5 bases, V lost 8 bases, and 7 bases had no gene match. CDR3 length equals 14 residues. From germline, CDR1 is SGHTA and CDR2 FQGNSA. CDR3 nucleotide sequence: TGTGCCAGCTCTCTAGCGGGGGGCCGGGAGACCCAGTACTTC. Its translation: CASSLAGGRETQYF.